A selection of T cell receptor beta chains follows, all from one sample in a study of shared clonotypes between healthy human individuals. Sequenced by immunoSEQ multiplex PCR; TCRdb stores in-frame clones only, minus some. The sample lists a few million clones, around nine tenths occurring once. The sample taken for sequencing was naive CD4+ T cells sorted from blood. Receptors were obtained from a man aged 18 to 30 in good health. Both conserved end residues are part of each CDR3. D genes are given only for firm matches. Size values are once, few and many counts, or a class for expanded clones, and some rows have none.

few,TRBV7-8,TRBD1,TRBJ1-5,TGTGCCAGCAGCCGTGACAGGGATGATCAGCCCCAGCATTTT,CASSRDRDDQPQHF
.,TRBV2,TRBD1,TRBJ2-6,TGTGCCAGCAGTGAAGAAGGGGCAGGGGGAAGCTCTGGGGCCAACGTCCTGACTTTC,CASSEEGAGGSSGANVLTF
.,TRBV7-3,.,TRBJ2-4,TGTGCCAGCAGCTCCGGGCCGAGCGGGATTCAGTACTTC,CASSSGPSGIQYF
.,TRBV10-3,.,TRBJ2-7,TGTGCCATCAGTGAGTACAGTCGTGAGCAGTACTTC,CAISEYSREQYF
.,TRBV2,TRBD1,TRBJ2-5,TGTGCCAGCAGTAGGGACAGGGAGACCCAGTACTTC,CASSRDRETQYF
.,TRBV18,.,TRBJ2-7,TGTGCCAGCTCACCCCTTGATATGACCGAGCAGTACTTC,CASSPLDMTEQYF
.,TRBV5-1,TRBD1,TRBJ1-2,TGCGCCAGCAGCCCGAGTGGACAGGGGTTAAATGGCTACACCTTC,CASSPSGQGLNGYTF
.,TRBV20-1,.,TRBJ1-1,TGCAGCGAACAGGGGAACACTGAAGCTTTCTTT,CSEQGNTEAFF
.,TRBV9,.,TRBJ2-3,TGTGCCAGCAGCGTAGCTGAAAATTTCGCAGATACGCAGTATTTT,CASSVAENFADTQYF
few,TRBV27,TRBD1,TRBJ1-1,TGTGCCAGCAGTTTAAGGCAGGGGGCGACCAACACTGAAGCTTTCTTT,CASSLRQGATNTEAFF
once,TRBV5-1,.,TRBJ2-5,TGCGCCAGCAGCTTGAGTCTTCAAGAGACCCAGTACTTC,CASSLSLQETQYF
.,TRBV6-1,TRBD1,TRBJ1-1,TGTGCCAGCAGGACGGGACAGGGTATTGAAGCTTTCTTT,CASRTGQGIEAFF
.,TRBV2,.,TRBJ1-2,TGTGCCAGCAGGATAGAGGGGTTCTATGGCTACACCTTC,CASRIEGFYGYTF
.,TRBV5-1,.,TRBJ1-5,TGCGCCAGCAGCTTGTGGGGATATAGCAATCAGCCCCAGCATTTT,CASSLWGYSNQPQHF
.,TRBV30,.,TRBJ2-5,TGTGCCTGGCGGGTCCGGCAGGCTCAAGAGACCCAGTACTTC,CAWRVRQAQETQYF
.,TRBV7-2,TRBD2,TRBJ2-7,TGTGCCAGCAGTCCGGGGGGCTACGAGCAGTACTTC,CASSPGGYEQYF
.,TRBV18,.,TRBJ2-5,TGTGCCAGCTCCCAAAACTGGAGCCCCACCGAGACCCAGTACTTC,CASSQNWSPTETQYF
.,TRBV6-5,.,TRBJ2-3,TGTGCCAGCAGTTACCGGGGGATCACAGATACGCAGTATTTT,CASSYRGITDTQYF
.,TRBV6-6,TRBD2,TRBJ2-2,TGTGCCAGCAGTTGGGGTGGGGGAGGGACCGGGGAGCTGTTTTTT,CASSWGGGGTGELFF
.,TRBV5-1,.,TRBJ2-7,TGCGCCAGCAGCTTTGGGGGGACCAGCTCCTACGAGCAGTACTTC,CASSFGGTSSYEQYF
once,TRBV5-1,.,TRBJ2-7,TGCGCCAGCAGCTTGGCGGCAGACTACGAGCAGTACTTC,CASSLAADYEQYF
.,TRBV20-1,.,TRBJ2-5,TGCAGTGCTAGTTGGGGGGAGACCCAGTACTTC,CSASWGETQYF
.,TRBV10-2,.,TRBJ2-4,TGCGCCAGCGCAGAAGGGTACCTTCTAGCCAAAAACATTCAGTACTTC,CASAEGYLLAKNIQYF
once,TRBV2,.,TRBJ2-1,TGTGCCAGCAGTCCCGCCGGGGGCGGTGAGCAGTTCTTC,CASSPAGGGEQFF
.,TRBV4-1,.,TRBJ1-2,TGCGCCAGCAGCCATCCCGGACTAAAAAAAGGGTATGGCTACACCTTC,CASSHPGLKKGYGYTF
.,TRBV6-1,TRBD2,TRBJ2-3,TGTGCCAGCAGTTATGGACTAGTTAGGGATACGCAGTATTTT,CASSYGLVRDTQYF
.,TRBV27,.,TRBJ1-2,TGTGCCAGCAGTTTTGAGGGGGTTACCAAAACTAACTATGGCTACACCTTC,CASSFEGVTKTNYGYTF
.,TRBV5-4,.,TRBJ2-3,TGTGCCAGCAGCCCGGACAGTTCTAGCACAGATACGCAGTATTTT,CASSPDSSSTDTQYF
once,TRBV7-9,.,TRBJ2-1,TGTGCCAGCAGCTTAGCGATGAACAATGAGCAGTTCTTC,CASSLAMNNEQFF
.,TRBV21-1,.,TRBJ1-2,TGTGCCAGCAGCGACGCGGGACGGCTCTCAGCTAACTATGGCTACACCTTC,CASSDAGRLSANYGYTF
.,TRBV10-1,.,TRBJ2-7,TGCGCCAGCAGTGAGACAGACCCCTCCGAGCAGTACTTC,CASSETDPSEQYF
.,TRBV7-9,.,TRBJ2-7,TGTGCCAGCAGCTTAAATCCACCTACCTACGAGCAGTACTTC,CASSLNPPTYEQYF
.,TRBV4-3,.,TRBJ1-5,TGCGCCAGCAGCCAAGATCATGGGGATCAGCCCCAGCATTTT,CASSQDHGDQPQHF
.,TRBV30,.,TRBJ2-5,TGTGCCTGGGACCCTGGTAGGGAAGAGACCCAGTACTTC,CAWDPGREETQYF
.,TRBV2,TRBD2,TRBJ2-5,TGTGCCAGCAGTCGCCTAGCGGGAGTTCGTGAGACCCAGTACTTC,CASSRLAGVRETQYF
.,TRBV28,TRBD1,TRBJ1-2,TGTGCCAGCGAACGACAGGGCTATGGCTACACCTTC,CASERQGYGYTF
.,TRBV28,.,TRBJ1-2,TGTGCCAGCAGGACAGGCCCCCTTCAGGGCTACACCTTC,CASRTGPLQGYTF
.,TRBV28,.,TRBJ2-1,TGTGCCAGCAGCTCGGACAGTAACTACAATGAGCAGTTCTTC,CASSSDSNYNEQFF
.,TRBV5-1,.,TRBJ1-5,TGCGCCAGCAGCTTGGAGGGGTTTAGCAATCAGCCCCAGCATTTT,CASSLEGFSNQPQHF
.,TRBV21-1,.,TRBJ2-7,TGTGCCAGCCGAAGGCGGGATCGAAGCTCCTACGAGCAGTACTTC,CASRRRDRSSYEQYF
once,TRBV7-8,TRBD1,TRBJ1-4,TGTGCCAGCAGCACCAACAGGGGGCGAAGGGAAAAACTGTTTTTT,CASSTNRGRREKLFF
.,TRBV2,TRBD1,TRBJ2-3,TGTGCCAGCAGTGTATTACAGGGGGCGCGAGATACGCAGTATTTT,CASSVLQGARDTQYF
.,TRBV12-5,.,TRBJ1-5,TGTGCTAGTGGTTTGGTACCCATCAGTGGCAATCAGCCCCAGCATTTT,CASGLVPISGNQPQHF
.,TRBV28,.,TRBJ2-3,TGTGCCAGCAGTTTCCCCGAGGCGCCCAGCACAGATACGCAGTATTTT,CASSFPEAPSTDTQYF
.,TRBV19,TRBD2,TRBJ2-7,TGTGCCAGTAGTAAGAGCGGGGGGCTCTCCTACGAGCAGTACTTC,CASSKSGGLSYEQYF
.,TRBV11-2,.,TRBJ2-2,TGTGCCAGCAGCTTAGGGACAGTGACGTCCGGGGAGCTGTTTTTT,CASSLGTVTSGELFF
.,TRBV10-3,TRBD2,TRBJ2-5,TGTGCCACCGGGACTAGCGGCGATCAAGAGACCCAGTACTTC,CATGTSGDQETQYF
.,TRBV5-1,TRBD1,TRBJ2-7,TGCGCCAGCAGCTTGGAATCAGGGGGATACGAGCAGTACTTC,CASSLESGGYEQYF
.,TRBV5-1,TRBD2,TRBJ2-1,TGCGCCAGCAGCTCTCCGGGACTAGCGGGAGGGCCCTCGTCGCATGAGCAGTTCTTC,CASSSPGLAGGPSSHEQFF
.,TRBV4-1,TRBD1,TRBJ1-5,TGCGCCAGCAGCCAAACCGGGACAGACCTAAAATATAGCAATCAGCCCCAGCATTTT,CASSQTGTDLKYSNQPQHF
once,TRBV19,TRBD1,TRBJ2-7,TGTGCCAGTAGCGAGACAGGGGGCTACGAGCAGTACTTC,CASSETGGYEQYF
few,TRBV10-3,.,TRBJ1-1,TGTGCCATCAGTGCAAGCTTGAACACTGAAGCTTTCTTT,CAISASLNTEAFF
.,TRBV2,TRBD1,TRBJ1-1,TGTGCCAGCCCTAGACAGGGTAACACTGAAGCTTTCTTT,CASPRQGNTEAFF